These T cell receptor beta chains were read from a single sample in a study of T cells in Graves' hyperthyroidism and ophthalmopathy. A single record per CDR3 protein comes from TCRdb applying MiXCR to the multiplex PCR reads. This repertoire shows some 380,000 distinct CDR3 sequences, about 14% found once; its top ten account for roughly 20%. The sequenced sample consisted of blood. These receptors were taken from a man aged 30 to 45 with Graves' hyperthyroidism that later progressed to Graves' ophthalmopathy. The CDR3 runs from the conserved cysteine through the conserved F or W. The D gene is left open where the match is weak. Not all rows give a size; the values are once, few, many and, for expanded clones, a class.

size	V	J	D	CDR3	DNA
many	TRBV2	TRBJ1-1	TRBD1	CASSDPLFEDRKAEAFF	TGTGCCAGCAGTGACCCCCTTTTTGAGGACAGGAAGGCTGAAGCTTTCTTT
many	TRBV12-3/TRBV12-4	TRBJ1-1	.	CASSLRYGNTEAFF	TGTGCCAGCAGTTTACGCTATGGGAACACTGAAGCTTTCTTT
many	TRBV6-1	TRBJ2-1	.	CASSSTGTSYNEQFF	TGTGCCAGCAGTAGTACAGGGACCTCCTACAATGAGCAGTTCTTC
many	TRBV6-5	TRBJ1-4	.	CASSYPGTTNEKLFF	TGTGCCAGCAGTTACCCGGGTACAACTAATGAAAAACTGTTTTTT
few	TRBV10-3	TRBJ1-2	.	CAISDREINYGYTF	TGTGCCATCAGTGATAGAGAGATTAACTATGGCTACACCTTC
few	TRBV27	TRBJ2-1	TRBD2	CASSSGTSGGLEQFF	TGTGCCAGCAGTTCCGGGACTAGCGGGGGTCTTGAGCAGTTCTTC
.	TRBV4-1	TRBJ2-1	TRBD2	CASSITGTSEGEQFF	TGCGCCAGCAGCATTACCGGGACTAGCGAGGGGGAGCAGTTCTTC
many	TRBV6-5	TRBJ1-2	.	CASSYSDTTRVYGYTF	TGTGCCAGCAGTTACTCCGACACAACGAGGGTCTATGGCTACACCTTC
.	TRBV29-1	TRBJ2-3	TRBD2	CSVEGGFPQYF	TGCAGCGTTGAGGGGGGGTTCCCGCAGTATTTT
few	TRBV29-1	TRBJ1-1	.	CTGGTEAFF	TGCACGGGAGGGACAGAAGCTTTCTTT
few	TRBV7-2	TRBJ2-2	TRBD1	CASSTTGAVNTGELFF	TGTGCCAGCAGCACGACAGGGGCCGTGAACACCGGGGAGCTGTTTTTT
many	TRBV20-1	TRBJ2-7	.	CSARVSGGFEQYF	TGCAGTGCTAGGGTGTCGGGGGGCTTCGAGCAGTACTTC
many	TRBV7-2	TRBJ1-5	.	CASSLAVPQPQHF	TGTGCCAGCAGCTTAGCAGTCCCTCAGCCCCAGCATTTT
few	TRBV7-6	TRBJ1-3	.	CASSSLTGNTIYF	TGTGCCAGCAGCTCGTTGACAGGAAACACCATATATTTT
few	TRBV30	TRBJ2-3	TRBD1	CAWSQDRGADTQYF	TGTGCCTGGAGTCAGGACAGGGGGGCAGATACGCAGTATTTT
few	TRBV6-1	TRBJ1-1	.	CASRFRQEAFF	TGTGCCAGCAGATTTCGACAGGAAGCTTTCTTT
many	TRBV18	TRBJ2-3	TRBD2	CASSLGLAPDTQYF	TGTGCCAGCAGCTTAGGACTAGCCCCAGATACGCAGTATTTT
many	TRBV7-9	TRBJ1-1	.	CASSPLGRTEAFF	TGTGCCAGCAGTCCATTAGGAAGAACTGAAGCTTTCTTT
few	TRBV3-1	TRBJ2-3	.	CASSHLRGAGDTQYF	TGTGCCAGCAGCCATCTCAGGGGGGCAGGGGATACGCAGTATTTT
few	TRBV12-3/TRBV12-4	TRBJ1-4	.	CASRSQGQNEKLFF	TGTGCCAGCAGGTCACAGGGACAAAATGAAAAACTGTTTTTT
few	TRBV5-5	TRBJ2-4	TRBD1	CASSWGQGIKNIQYF	TGTGCCAGCAGCTGGGGACAGGGGATAAAAAACATTCAGTACTTC
.	TRBV5-1	TRBJ1-2	.	CAGSLEVGAGYGYTF	TGCGCCGGCAGCTTGGAGGTGGGGGCAGGGTATGGCTACACCTTC
many	TRBV6-1	TRBJ1-6	.	CAASPPHGSRYNSPLHF	TGTGCCGCCTCACCCCCCCACGGCAGCCGCTATAATTCACCCCTCCACTTT
.	TRBV28	TRBJ2-7	TRBD1	CASRDRGTYEQYF	TGTGCCAGCCGGGACAGGGGGACCTACGAGCAGTACTTC
.	TRBV5-1	TRBJ1-6	TRBD1	CASSGWTGDNSPLHF	TGTGCCAGCAGCGGGTGGACAGGGGATAATTCACCCCTCCACTTT
many	TRBV12-3/TRBV12-4	TRBJ1-3	.	CASSYRQVGGNTIYF	TGTGCCAGCAGTTATCGACAAGTGGGAGGAAACACCATATATTTT
few	TRBV20-1	TRBJ1-2	.	CSAREDRSYGYTF	TGCAGTGCTAGGGAAGACAGATCCTATGGCTACACCTTC
many	TRBV5-1	TRBJ1-3	.	CASTSPGGNTIYF	TGCGCCAGCACGTCGCCGGGGGGAAACACCATATATTTT
.	TRBV6-1	TRBJ1-2	TRBD1	CASTRQGALGYTF	TGTGCCAGCACTCGACAGGGGGCTTTGGGCTACACCTTC
few	TRBV24-1	TRBJ2-1	TRBD2	CATSDLPEVSGGAGVNEQFF	TGTGCCACCAGTGATTTGCCGGAAGTAAGCGGGGGGGCGGGAGTGAATGAGCAGTTCTTC
few	TRBV7-9	TRBJ1-3	.	CASSYNPGDSGNTIYF	TGTGCCAGCAGCTATAACCCCGGGGACTCTGGAAACACCATATATTTT
few	TRBV12-3/TRBV12-4	TRBJ2-7	.	CASSQGKLLRWRYF	TGTGCCAGCAGCCAGGGCAAACTTCTACGGTGGCGGTACTTC